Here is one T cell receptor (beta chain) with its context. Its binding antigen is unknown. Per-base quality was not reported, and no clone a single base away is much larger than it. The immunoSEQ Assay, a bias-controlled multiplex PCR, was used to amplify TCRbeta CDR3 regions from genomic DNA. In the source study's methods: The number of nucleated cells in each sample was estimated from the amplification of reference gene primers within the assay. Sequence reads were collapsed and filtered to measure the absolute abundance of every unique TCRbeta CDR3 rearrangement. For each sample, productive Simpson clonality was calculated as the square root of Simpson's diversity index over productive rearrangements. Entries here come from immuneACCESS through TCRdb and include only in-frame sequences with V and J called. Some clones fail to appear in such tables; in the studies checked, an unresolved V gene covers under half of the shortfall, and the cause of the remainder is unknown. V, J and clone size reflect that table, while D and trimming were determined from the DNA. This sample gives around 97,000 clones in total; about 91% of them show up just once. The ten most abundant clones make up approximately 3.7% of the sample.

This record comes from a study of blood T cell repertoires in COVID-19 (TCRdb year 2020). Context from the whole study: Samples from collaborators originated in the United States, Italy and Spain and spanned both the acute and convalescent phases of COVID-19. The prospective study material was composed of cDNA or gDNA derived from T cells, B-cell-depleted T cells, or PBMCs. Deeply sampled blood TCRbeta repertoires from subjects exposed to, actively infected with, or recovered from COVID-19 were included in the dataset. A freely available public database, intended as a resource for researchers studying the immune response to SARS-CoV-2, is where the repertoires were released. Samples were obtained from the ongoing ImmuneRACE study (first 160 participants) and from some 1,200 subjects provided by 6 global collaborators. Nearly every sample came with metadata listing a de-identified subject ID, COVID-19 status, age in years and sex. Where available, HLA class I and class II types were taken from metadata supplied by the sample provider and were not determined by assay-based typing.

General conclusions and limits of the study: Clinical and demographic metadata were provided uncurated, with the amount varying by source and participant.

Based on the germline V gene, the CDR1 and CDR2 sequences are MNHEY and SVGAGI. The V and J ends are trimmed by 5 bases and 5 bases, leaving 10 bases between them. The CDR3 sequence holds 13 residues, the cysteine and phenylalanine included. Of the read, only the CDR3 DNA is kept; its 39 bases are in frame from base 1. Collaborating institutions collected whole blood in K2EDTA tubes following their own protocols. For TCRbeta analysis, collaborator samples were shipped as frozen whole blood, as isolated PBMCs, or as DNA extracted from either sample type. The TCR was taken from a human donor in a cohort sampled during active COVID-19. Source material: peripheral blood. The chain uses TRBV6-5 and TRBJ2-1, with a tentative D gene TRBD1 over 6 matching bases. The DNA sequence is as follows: TGTGCCAGCAGTACTCGGACAGACAATGAGCAGTTCTTC. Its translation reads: CASSTRTDNEQFF.